This T cell receptor beta chain was identified during a study of blood T cell repertoires in COVID-19. In the study overall: Acute and convalescent COVID-19 specimens originated in the United States, Italy and Spain. T cells, B-cell-depleted T cells, or PBMCs provided the cDNA or gDNA that served as material.

CDR1 and CDR2 (germline): LNHDA, SQIVND (reference sequence). V was clipped by 11 bases and J by 3 bases; unmatched bases: 8. CDR3 size: 13 residues. In the authors' workflow: For nucleated cells, counts were estimated from reference gene primer amplification. Profiling relied on immunoSEQ multiplex PCR, and the TCRdb table lists in-frame clones only, not all of them. The DNA was the basis for D and trimming; V, J and clone size are from that table. Of 130,000 to 150,000 clones listed, about 85% are singletons. Specimen: peripheral blood. This receptor was taken from a human donor with acute or convalescent COVID-19. The donor label of this sample is uncertain. V and J are TRBV19 and TRBJ1-1; TRBD1 agrees at 8 bases. For the CDR3, the DNA is TGTGCCGCCAGGCAGGGGGCATACACTGAAGCTTTCTTT. It specifies CAARQGAYTEAFF.